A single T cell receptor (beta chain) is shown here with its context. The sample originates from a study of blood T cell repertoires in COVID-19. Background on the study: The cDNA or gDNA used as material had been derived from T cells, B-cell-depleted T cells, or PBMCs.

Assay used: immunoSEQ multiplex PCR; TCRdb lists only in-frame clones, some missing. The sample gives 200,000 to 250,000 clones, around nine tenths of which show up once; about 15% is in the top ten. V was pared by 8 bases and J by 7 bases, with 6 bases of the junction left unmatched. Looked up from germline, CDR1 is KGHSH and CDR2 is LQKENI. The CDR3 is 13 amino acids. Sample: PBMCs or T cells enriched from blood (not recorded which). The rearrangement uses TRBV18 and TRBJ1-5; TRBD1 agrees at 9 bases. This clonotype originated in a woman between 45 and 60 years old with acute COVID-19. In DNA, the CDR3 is TGTGCCAGCCGGGACAGGGCGGGACAGCCCCAGCATTTT. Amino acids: CASRDRAGQPQHF.